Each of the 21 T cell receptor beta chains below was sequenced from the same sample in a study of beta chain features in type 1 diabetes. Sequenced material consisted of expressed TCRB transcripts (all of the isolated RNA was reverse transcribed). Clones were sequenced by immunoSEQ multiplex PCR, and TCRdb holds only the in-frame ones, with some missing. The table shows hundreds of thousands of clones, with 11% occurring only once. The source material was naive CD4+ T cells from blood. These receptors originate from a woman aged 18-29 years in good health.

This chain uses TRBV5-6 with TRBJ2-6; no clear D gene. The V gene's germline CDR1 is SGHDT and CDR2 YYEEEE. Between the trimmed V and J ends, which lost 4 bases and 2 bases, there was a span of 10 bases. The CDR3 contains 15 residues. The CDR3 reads CASSLSLPGANVLTF. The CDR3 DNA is TGTGCCAGCAGCCTGAGTCTTCCTGGGGCCAACGTCCTGACTTTC.

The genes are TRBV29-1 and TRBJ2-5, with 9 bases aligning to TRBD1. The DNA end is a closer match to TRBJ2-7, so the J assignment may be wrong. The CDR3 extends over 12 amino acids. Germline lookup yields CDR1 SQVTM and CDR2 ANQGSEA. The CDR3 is CSVVTGGNEQYF. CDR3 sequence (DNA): TGCAGCGTTGTGACAGGGGGTAACGAGCAGTACTTC.

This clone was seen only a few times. This CDR3 is CASSSTVVETQYF. The CDR3 nucleotides are TGTGCCAGCAGTTCCACCGTCGTTGAGACCCAGTACTTC. The V gene is TRBV6-5, the J gene TRBJ2-5; no reliable D call. The CDR3 contains 13 residues. Trimming shortened V by 4 bases and J by 5 bases, and 11 bases separated the two germline ends. Germline values: CDR1 MNHEY, CDR2 SVGAGI.

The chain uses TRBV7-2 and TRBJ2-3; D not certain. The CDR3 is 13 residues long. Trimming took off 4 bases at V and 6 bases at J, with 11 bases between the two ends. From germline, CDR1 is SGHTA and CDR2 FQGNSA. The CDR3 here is CASSSRIVDTQYF. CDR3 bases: TGTGCCAGCAGCTCACGGATTGTGGATACGCAGTATTTT.

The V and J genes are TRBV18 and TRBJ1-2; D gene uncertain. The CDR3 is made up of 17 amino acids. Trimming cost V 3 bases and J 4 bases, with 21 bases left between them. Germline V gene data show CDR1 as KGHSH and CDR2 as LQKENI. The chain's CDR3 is CASSPSNLQTGIYGYTF. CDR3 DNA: TGTGCCAGCTCACCTTCTAACTTACAAACCGGAATCTATGGCTACACCTTC.

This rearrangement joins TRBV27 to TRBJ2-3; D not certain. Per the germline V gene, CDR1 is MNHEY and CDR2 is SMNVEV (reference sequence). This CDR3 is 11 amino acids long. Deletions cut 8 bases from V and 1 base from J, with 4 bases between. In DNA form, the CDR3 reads TGTGCCAGCGGACGCACAGATACGCAGTATTTT. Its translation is CASGRTDTQYF.

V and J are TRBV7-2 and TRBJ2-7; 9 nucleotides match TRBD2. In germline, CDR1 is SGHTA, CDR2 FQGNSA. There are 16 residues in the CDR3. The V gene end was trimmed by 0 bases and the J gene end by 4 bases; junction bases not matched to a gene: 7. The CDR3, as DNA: TGTGCCAGCAGCTTAGCGCGTGGTAGCGGGAGTTACGAGCAGTACTTC. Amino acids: CASSLARGSGSYEQYF.

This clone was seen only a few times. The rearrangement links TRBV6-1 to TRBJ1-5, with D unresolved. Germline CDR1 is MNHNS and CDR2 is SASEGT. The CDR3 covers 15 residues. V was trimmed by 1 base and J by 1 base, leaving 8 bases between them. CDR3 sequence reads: CASSEDLGSNQPQHF. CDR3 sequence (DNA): TGTGCCAGCAGTGAAGACTTGGGGAGCAATCAGCCCCAGCATTTT.

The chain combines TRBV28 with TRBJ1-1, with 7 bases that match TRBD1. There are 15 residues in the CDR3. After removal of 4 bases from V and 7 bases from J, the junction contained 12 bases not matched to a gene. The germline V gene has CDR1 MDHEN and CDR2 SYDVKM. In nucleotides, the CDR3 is TGTGCCAGCAGTTCCCCTGGACAGGCCGACAGTGAAGCTTTCTTT. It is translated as CASSSPGQADSEAFF.

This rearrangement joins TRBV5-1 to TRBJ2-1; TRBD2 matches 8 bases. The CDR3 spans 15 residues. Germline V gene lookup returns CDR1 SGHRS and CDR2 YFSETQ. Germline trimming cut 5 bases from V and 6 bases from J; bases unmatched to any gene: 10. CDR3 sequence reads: CASSPRLAGSNEQFF. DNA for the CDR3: TGCGCCAGCAGTCCCCGGCTAGCGGGTTCCAATGAGCAGTTCTTC.

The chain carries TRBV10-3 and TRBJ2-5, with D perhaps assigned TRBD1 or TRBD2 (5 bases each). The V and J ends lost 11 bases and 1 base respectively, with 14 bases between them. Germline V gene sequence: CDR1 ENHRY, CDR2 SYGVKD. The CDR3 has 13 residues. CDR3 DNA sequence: TGTGCCGCCGGGGCTAGTTTCCAAGAGACCCAGTACTTC. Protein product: CAAGASFQETQYF.

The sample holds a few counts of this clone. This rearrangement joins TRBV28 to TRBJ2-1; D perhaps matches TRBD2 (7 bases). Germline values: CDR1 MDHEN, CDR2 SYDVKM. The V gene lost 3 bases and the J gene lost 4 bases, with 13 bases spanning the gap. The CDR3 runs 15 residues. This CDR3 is CASSLGGARYNEQFF. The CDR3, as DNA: TGTGCCAGCAGTTTGGGGGGGGCGCGGTACAATGAGCAGTTCTTC.

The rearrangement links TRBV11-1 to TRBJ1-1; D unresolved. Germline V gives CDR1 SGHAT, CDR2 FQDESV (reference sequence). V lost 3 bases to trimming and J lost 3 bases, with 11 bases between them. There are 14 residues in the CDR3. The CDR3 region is CASSFRSPDTEAFF. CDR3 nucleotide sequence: TGTGCCAGCAGCTTTCGTTCCCCGGACACTGAAGCTTTCTTT.

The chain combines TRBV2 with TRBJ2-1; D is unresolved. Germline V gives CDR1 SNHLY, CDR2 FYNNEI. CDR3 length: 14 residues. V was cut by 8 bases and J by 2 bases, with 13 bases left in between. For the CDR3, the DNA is TGTGCCAGCGAGATAAGCGTCCCCTACAATGAGCAGTTCTTC. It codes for CASEISVPYNEQFF.

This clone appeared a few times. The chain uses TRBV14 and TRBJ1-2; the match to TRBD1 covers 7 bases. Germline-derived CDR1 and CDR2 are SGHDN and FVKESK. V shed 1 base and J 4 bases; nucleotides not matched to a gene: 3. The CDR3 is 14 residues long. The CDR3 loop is CASSQGNRGYGYTF. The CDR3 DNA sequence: TGTGCCAGCAGCCAAGGCAACAGGGGCTATGGCTACACCTTC.

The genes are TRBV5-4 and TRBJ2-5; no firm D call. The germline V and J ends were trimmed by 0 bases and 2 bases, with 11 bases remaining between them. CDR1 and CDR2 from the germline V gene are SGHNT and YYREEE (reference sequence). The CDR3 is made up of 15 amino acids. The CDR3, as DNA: TGTGCCAGCAGCTTGGACCTAAACGAACAAGAGACCCAGTACTTC. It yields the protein CASSLDLNEQETQYF.

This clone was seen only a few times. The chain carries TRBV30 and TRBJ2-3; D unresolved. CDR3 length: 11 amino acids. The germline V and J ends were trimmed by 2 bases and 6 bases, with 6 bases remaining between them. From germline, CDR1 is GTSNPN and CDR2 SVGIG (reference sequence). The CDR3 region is CAWSQFDTQYF. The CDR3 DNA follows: TGTGCCTGGAGTCAGTTCGATACGCAGTATTTT.

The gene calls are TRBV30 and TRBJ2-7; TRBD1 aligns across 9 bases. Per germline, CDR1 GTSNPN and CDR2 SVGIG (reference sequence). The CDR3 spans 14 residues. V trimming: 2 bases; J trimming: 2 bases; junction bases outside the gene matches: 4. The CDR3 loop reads CAWSRGQGPYEQYF. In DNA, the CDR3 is TGTGCCTGGAGTAGGGGACAGGGTCCCTACGAGCAGTACTTC.

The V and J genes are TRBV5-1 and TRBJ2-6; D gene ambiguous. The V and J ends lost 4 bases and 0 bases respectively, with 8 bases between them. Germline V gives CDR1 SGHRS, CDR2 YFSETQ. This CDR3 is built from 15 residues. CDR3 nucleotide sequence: TGCGCCAGCAGCGTACAGCTCTCTGGGGCCAACGTCCTGACTTTC. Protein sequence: CASSVQLSGANVLTF.

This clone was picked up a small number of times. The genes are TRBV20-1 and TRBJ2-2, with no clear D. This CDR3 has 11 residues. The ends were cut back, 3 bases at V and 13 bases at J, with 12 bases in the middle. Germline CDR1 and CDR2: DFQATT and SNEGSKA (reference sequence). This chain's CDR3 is CSASAGPALFF. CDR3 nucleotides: TGCAGTGCTAGTGCTGGTCCTGCGCTGTTTTTT.

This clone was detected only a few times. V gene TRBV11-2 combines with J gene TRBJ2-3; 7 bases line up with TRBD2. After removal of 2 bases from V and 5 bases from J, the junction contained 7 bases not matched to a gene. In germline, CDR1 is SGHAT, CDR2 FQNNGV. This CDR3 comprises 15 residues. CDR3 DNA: TGTGCCAGCAGCTTATGGGGCGGGAGTGAAGATACGCAGTATTTT. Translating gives CASSLWGGSEDTQYF.